The present T cell receptor (beta chain) was sequenced within a study of shared clonotypes between healthy human individuals. Between the trimmed V and J ends, which lost 9 bases and 1 base, there was a span of 15 bases. This CDR3 has 14 amino acids. Per the germline V gene, CDR1 is KGHSH and CDR2 is LQKENI. Using immunoSEQ multiplex PCR, the repertoire was profiled, and TCRdb retains in-frame clones only, with some absent. The sample consists of approximately 480,000 clones, almost 80% of them appearing once. This chain links TRBV18 with TRBJ2-5, with D perhaps assigned TRBD1 or TRBD2 (7 bases each). The source material was PBMCs. The sequence derives from a woman aged 40 to 50 in good health. Some clones in this sample may be carry-over from other donors' samples. DNA of the CDR3: TGTGCCAGAAACCAGGGGGGGTCCCAAGAGACCCAGTACTTC. This codes for CARNQGGSQETQYF.